These T cell receptor beta chains were read from a single sample in a study of blood T cell repertoires in COVID-19. Using immunoSEQ multiplex PCR, the repertoire was profiled, and TCRdb retains in-frame clones only, with some absent. The sample contains some 210,000 clones, around 86% of which appear only once. Sequencing was performed on peripheral blood. These receptors all stem from a man aged 60-69 years who had recovered from COVID-19. CDR3s include the opening cysteine and the closing phenylalanine or tryptophan. The order of the fields is clone size, J gene, V gene, D gene, CDR3 DNA, CDR3 protein. The D gene is left open where the match is weak. Clone size is given for some rows only: seen once, a few or many times, or a class if the clone is expanded.

clone size: .; J gene: TRBJ1-1; V gene: TRBV5-6; D gene: .; CDR3 DNA: TGTGCCAGCAGCTTGTATCAGGGTATTATGAACACTGAAGCTTTCTTT; CDR3 protein: CASSLYQGIMNTEAFF
clone size: .; J gene: TRBJ1-5; V gene: TRBV5-3; D gene: .; CDR3 DNA: TGTGCCAGAACCGAGGGCCTAGGGTGGCTCAAGCCCCAGCATTTT; CDR3 protein: CARTEGLGWLKPQHF
clone size: .; J gene: TRBJ2-7; V gene: TRBV10-3; D gene: .; CDR3 DNA: TGTGCCATCAGTGACGGGTTTACCTACGAGCAGTACTTC; CDR3 protein: CAISDGFTYEQYF
clone size: .; J gene: TRBJ1-2; V gene: TRBV20-1; D gene: TRBD1; CDR3 DNA: TGCAGTGCTAGTAGACAGGGCGGTGGCTACACCTTC; CDR3 protein: CSASRQGGGYTF
clone size: once; J gene: TRBJ1-4; V gene: TRBV28; D gene: .; CDR3 DNA: TGTGCCAGCAGCCGAGGACAGATAAGTGAAAAACTGTTTTTT; CDR3 protein: CASSRGQISEKLFF
clone size: few; J gene: TRBJ2-7; V gene: TRBV5-1; D gene: .; CDR3 DNA: TGCGCCAGCAGCTTGGCCTACGCACGACAGAGCTCCTACGAGCAGTACTTC; CDR3 protein: CASSLAYARQSSYEQYF
clone size: .; J gene: TRBJ2-7; V gene: TRBV5-4; D gene: TRBD1; CDR3 DNA: TGTGCCAGCACCATAGACAGGGGGCCCTACGAGCAGTACTTC; CDR3 protein: CASTIDRGPYEQYF
clone size: .; J gene: TRBJ1-2; V gene: TRBV11-2; D gene: TRBD1; CDR3 DNA: TGTGCCAGCAGTTTCGGACAGGGGAGATATGGCTACACCTTC; CDR3 protein: CASSFGQGRYGYTF
clone size: few; J gene: TRBJ2-7; V gene: TRBV4-1; D gene: .; CDR3 DNA: TGCGCCAGCAGCCAAGAAAGGGTAGCGCTTTCCTACGAGCAGTACTTC; CDR3 protein: CASSQERVALSYEQYF
clone size: .; J gene: TRBJ2-3; V gene: TRBV7-2; D gene: TRBD2; CDR3 DNA: TGTGCCAGCAGCTTGAGATTAGCGGGAACCACAGATACGCAGTATTTT; CDR3 protein: CASSLRLAGTTDTQYF
clone size: .; J gene: TRBJ2-2; V gene: TRBV9; D gene: .; CDR3 DNA: TGTGCCAGCAGCGTAGGATCCCAGGGGAACACCGGGGAGCTGTTTTTT; CDR3 protein: CASSVGSQGNTGELFF
clone size: .; J gene: TRBJ1-3; V gene: TRBV5-4; D gene: TRBD1; CDR3 DNA: TGTGCCAGCAGCTTCTGGACAGGAACCTCTGGAAACACCATATATTTT; CDR3 protein: CASSFWTGTSGNTIYF
clone size: .; J gene: TRBJ1-2; V gene: TRBV7-6; D gene: .; CDR3 DNA: TGTGCCAGCAGCGTGGCGGGAAACTATGGCTACACCTTC; CDR3 protein: CASSVAGNYGYTF
clone size: once; J gene: TRBJ2-7; V gene: TRBV11-2; D gene: .; CDR3 DNA: TGTGCCTCCATGAGAGGGGGGGGCTACGAGCAGTACTTC; CDR3 protein: CASMRGGGYEQYF
clone size: .; J gene: TRBJ1-2; V gene: TRBV28; D gene: TRBD1; CDR3 DNA: TGTGCCAGCCGTGGACAGGACGGGGCTAACTATGGCTACACCTTC; CDR3 protein: CASRGQDGANYGYTF
clone size: .; J gene: TRBJ1-1; V gene: TRBV9; D gene: .; CDR3 DNA: TGTGCCAGCAGCGTAGAGGGACAGAACACTGAAGCTTTCTTT; CDR3 protein: CASSVEGQNTEAFF
clone size: .; J gene: TRBJ2-3; V gene: TRBV30; D gene: TRBD2; CDR3 DNA: TGTGCCTGGAAGCGGGAGAACGCAGATACGCAGTATTTT; CDR3 protein: CAWKRENADTQYF
clone size: .; J gene: TRBJ1-1; V gene: TRBV7-3; D gene: .; CDR3 DNA: TGTGCCAGCAGCCTAGGGGCCCTGAACACTGAAGCTTTCTTT; CDR3 protein: CASSLGALNTEAFF
clone size: once; J gene: TRBJ2-3; V gene: TRBV5-4; D gene: TRBD2; CDR3 DNA: TGTGCCAGCAGCCCGCCCCTGCGGGGGGGTAGCACAGATACGCAGTATTTT; CDR3 protein: CASSPPLRGGSTDTQYF
clone size: .; J gene: TRBJ2-2; V gene: TRBV2; D gene: .; CDR3 DNA: TGTGCCAGCAGACAGGAGCCCGGGGAGCTGTTTTTT; CDR3 protein: CASRQEPGELFF
clone size: .; J gene: TRBJ2-6; V gene: TRBV11-3; D gene: .; CDR3 DNA: TGTGCCTCAACAGGTGGCGGGGCCAACGTCCTGACTTTC; CDR3 protein: CASTGGGANVLTF
clone size: .; J gene: TRBJ2-3; V gene: TRBV28; D gene: TRBD1; CDR3 DNA: TGTGCCAGCTTCCGGGACAGGGTTGCAGATACGCAGTATTTT; CDR3 protein: CASFRDRVADTQYF
clone size: .; J gene: TRBJ1-2; V gene: TRBV7-2; D gene: .; CDR3 DNA: TGTGCCAGCAGCTTAGGGGCAGGGTGGAACTATGGCTACACCTTC; CDR3 protein: CASSLGAGWNYGYTF
clone size: few; J gene: TRBJ2-7; V gene: TRBV23-1; D gene: .; CDR3 DNA: TGCGCCAGCAGTCAATCGGCGTCTCGGGACTCCTACTACGAGCAGTACTTC; CDR3 protein: CASSQSASRDSYYEQYF
clone size: .; J gene: TRBJ1-2; V gene: TRBV27; D gene: TRBD1; CDR3 DNA: TGTGCCAGCAGTGCAAAGGGACAGGCCTATAACTATGGCTACACCTTC; CDR3 protein: CASSAKGQAYNYGYTF
clone size: .; J gene: TRBJ2-3; V gene: TRBV7-3; D gene: .; CDR3 DNA: TGTGCCAGCAGCTTTTGGGGGAGGGGGACAGATACGCAGTATTTT; CDR3 protein: CASSFWGRGTDTQYF
clone size: .; J gene: TRBJ2-3; V gene: TRBV27; D gene: TRBD1; CDR3 DNA: TGTGCCAGCAGTCTCCGGCTCAGGGGGTCAGATACGCAGTATTTT; CDR3 protein: CASSLRLRGSDTQYF
clone size: .; J gene: TRBJ1-1; V gene: TRBV7-2; D gene: .; CDR3 DNA: TGTGCCAGCAGCTCCAACAGGGCGGGCACTGAAGCTTTCTTT; CDR3 protein: CASSSNRAGTEAFF
clone size: .; J gene: TRBJ2-7; V gene: TRBV24-1; D gene: .; CDR3 DNA: TGTGCCACCAGTGATTCGGGTCGGGACGAGCAGTACTTC; CDR3 protein: CATSDSGRDEQYF
clone size: .; J gene: TRBJ1-4; V gene: TRBV6-1; D gene: TRBD1; CDR3 DNA: TGTGCCAGCAGTGAAACGGGGGGGAGACAGGGCCCGAATAGAAAACTGTTTTTT; CDR3 protein: CASSETGGRQGPNRKLFF
clone size: .; J gene: TRBJ2-7; V gene: TRBV24-1; D gene: TRBD1; CDR3 DNA: TGTGCCACGTCCACAGGGGTTGAATACGAGCAGTACTTC; CDR3 protein: CATSTGVEYEQYF
clone size: many; J gene: TRBJ2-1; V gene: TRBV7-6; D gene: TRBD1; CDR3 DNA: TGTGCCAGCAGCTTAGCGGCCGGGACAGGGGCTTACAATGAGCAGTTCTTC; CDR3 protein: CASSLAAGTGAYNEQFF
clone size: .; J gene: TRBJ2-2; V gene: TRBV15; D gene: TRBD1; CDR3 DNA: TGTGCCACCAGCCTCGCCGGGACAGCCACCGGGGAGCTGTTTTTT; CDR3 protein: CATSLAGTATGELFF
clone size: .; J gene: TRBJ2-7; V gene: TRBV2; D gene: .; CDR3 DNA: TGTGCCAGCAGTTTAAGTCGGCGGGGGCAGTACTTC; CDR3 protein: CASSLSRRGQYF
clone size: .; J gene: TRBJ2-7; V gene: TRBV5-4; D gene: TRBD1; CDR3 DNA: TGTGCCAGCAGCCCCGGACAGGGGGCGAACTACGAGCAGTACTTC; CDR3 protein: CASSPGQGANYEQYF